The sequence of this T cell receptor beta chain was determined in a study of cytomegalovirus exposure and HLA in healthy donors. Study-wide findings and caveats: CMV antigen specificity was confirmed in vitro for a few CMV-associated chains. In an earlier analysis, in several hundred donors, most V segments appeared productive either ~90% or ~30% of the time. Both high specificity and high sensitivity reportedly marked the classifier's diagnosis of cytomegalovirus status.

As for this clone: Antigen unknown.

60 Vbeta and 13 Jbeta primers were used in PCR. Here immunoSEQ multiplex PCR was the method, and the copy in TCRdb shows in-frame clones only, minus some. The sample holds 160,000 or so clones, over 80% seen once. The sequenced sample consisted of PBMCs. This TCR derives from a woman aged 18-29 years in good health and CMV-seronegative.

The CDR3, as DNA: TGTGCCAGCGCCAGGACTCGCCCCCCGGAGCAGTACTTC. Translated: CASARTRPPEQYF. This chain links TRBV27 with TRBJ2-7, with D maybe TRBD2 (5 bases). CDR1 MNHEY and CDR2 SMNVEV come from the germline V gene (reference sequence). With 8 bases removed from V and 7 bases from J, the gap between germline ends came to 18 bases. The CDR3 is 13 amino acids.